This T cell receptor beta chain emerged from a study of blood T cells in healthy people across ages. The second PCR ran roughly 6 to 11 cycles with a sample-barcoded 5' primer and J-beta primers. TCRdb passed the 5' RACE reads through MiXCR, listing each CDR3 protein once. The data contain fewer than 2,000,000 distinct CDR3 sequences, approximately 32% of them seen just once; the ten biggest clones take up 11%. The CDR3 is 14 amino acids. CDR1 and CDR2 from the germline V gene are GTSNPN and SVGIG (reference sequence). Trimming stripped 4 bases from V and 6 bases from J, with 13 bases between. The TCR originated in a woman in her twenties or thirties in good health. Sequences were obtained from blood. The chain recombines TRBV30 with TRBJ1-6; D is uncertain. CDR3 nucleotides: TGTGCCTGGAAATACGGGCCTGGTAATTCACCCCTCCACTTT. Translated: CAWKYGPGNSPLHF.